The T cell receptor beta chain described here comes from a study of cytomegalovirus exposure and HLA in healthy donors. Overall study results and limits: Earlier findings revealed that most TCR beta V segments proved productive either about 87% or about 30% of the time. According to a later analysis, most TCR beta chains associated with CMV appeared HLA-restricted. Relative to the roughly 690-donor mean, N-insertions were reportedly fewer in an Asian-associated ancestry cluster in a later analysis. The study recorded over 150 TCR beta chains that were cytomegalovirus-associated.

In the case of this clone: No antigen is known for it.

PCR employed 60 Vbeta and 13 Jbeta primers. Repertoires were generated with immunoSEQ multiplex PCR, while TCRdb's copy carries only in-frame clones and drops some. In the table there are under 150,000 clones, approximately 80% of which are singletons. The sequenced material came from PBMCs. The clonotype comes from a boy between 2 and 10 years old in good health and CMV-seronegative.

CDR3 in amino acids: CASSLIPDRDFNEQFF. The CDR3 DNA is TGTGCCAGCAGCTTAATCCCGGACAGGGACTTCAATGAGCAGTTCTTC. The chain employs TRBV7-2 and TRBJ2-1; 8 bases line up with TRBD1. The CDR3 extends over 16 amino acids. V was pared by 2 bases and J by 6 bases, with 9 bases of the junction left unmatched. CDR1 is SGHTA, CDR2 FQGNSA, per germline.